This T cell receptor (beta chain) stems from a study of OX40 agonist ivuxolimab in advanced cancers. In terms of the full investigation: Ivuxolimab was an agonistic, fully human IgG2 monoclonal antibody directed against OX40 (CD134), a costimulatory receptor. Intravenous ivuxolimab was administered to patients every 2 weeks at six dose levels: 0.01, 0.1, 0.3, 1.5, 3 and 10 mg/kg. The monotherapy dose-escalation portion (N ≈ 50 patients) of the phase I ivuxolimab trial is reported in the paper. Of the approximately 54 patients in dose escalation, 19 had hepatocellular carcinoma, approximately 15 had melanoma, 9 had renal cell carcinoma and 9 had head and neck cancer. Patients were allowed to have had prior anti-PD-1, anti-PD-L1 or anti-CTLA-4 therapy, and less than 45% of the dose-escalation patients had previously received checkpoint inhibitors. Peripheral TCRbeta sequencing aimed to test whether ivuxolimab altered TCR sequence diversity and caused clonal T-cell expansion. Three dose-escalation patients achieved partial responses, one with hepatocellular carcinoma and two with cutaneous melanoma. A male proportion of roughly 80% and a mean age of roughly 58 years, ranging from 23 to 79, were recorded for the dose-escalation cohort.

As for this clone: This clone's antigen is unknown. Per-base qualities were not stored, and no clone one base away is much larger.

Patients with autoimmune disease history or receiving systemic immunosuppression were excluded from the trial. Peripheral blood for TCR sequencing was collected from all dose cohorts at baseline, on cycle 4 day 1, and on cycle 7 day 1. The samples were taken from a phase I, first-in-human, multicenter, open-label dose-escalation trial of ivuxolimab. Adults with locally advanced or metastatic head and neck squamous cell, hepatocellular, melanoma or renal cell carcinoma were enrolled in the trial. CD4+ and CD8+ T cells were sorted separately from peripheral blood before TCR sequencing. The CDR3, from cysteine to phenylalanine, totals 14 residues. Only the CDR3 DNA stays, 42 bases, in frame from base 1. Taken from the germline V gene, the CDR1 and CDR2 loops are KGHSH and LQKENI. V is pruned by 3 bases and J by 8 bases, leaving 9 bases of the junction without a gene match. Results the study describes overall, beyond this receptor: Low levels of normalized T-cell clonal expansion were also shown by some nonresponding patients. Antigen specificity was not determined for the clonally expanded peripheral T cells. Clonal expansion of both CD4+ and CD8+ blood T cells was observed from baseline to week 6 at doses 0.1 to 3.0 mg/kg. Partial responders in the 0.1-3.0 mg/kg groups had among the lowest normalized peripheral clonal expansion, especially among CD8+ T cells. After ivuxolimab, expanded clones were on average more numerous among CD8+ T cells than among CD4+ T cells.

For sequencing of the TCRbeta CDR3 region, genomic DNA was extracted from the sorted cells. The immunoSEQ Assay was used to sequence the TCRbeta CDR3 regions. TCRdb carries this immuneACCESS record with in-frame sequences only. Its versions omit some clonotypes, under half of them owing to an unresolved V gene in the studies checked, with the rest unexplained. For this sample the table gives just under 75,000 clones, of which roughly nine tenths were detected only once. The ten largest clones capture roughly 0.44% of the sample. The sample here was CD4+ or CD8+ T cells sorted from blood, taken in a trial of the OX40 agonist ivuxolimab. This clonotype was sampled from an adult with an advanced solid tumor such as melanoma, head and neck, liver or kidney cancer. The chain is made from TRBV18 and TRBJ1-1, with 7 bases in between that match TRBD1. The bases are TGTGCCAGCTCACCTCGACACCGGGACAGCGAAGCTTTCTTT. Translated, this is CASSPRHRDSEAFF.